This T cell receptor beta chain was sequenced for a study of blood T cell repertoires in COVID-19. The overall study: PBMCs, B-cell-depleted T cells, or T cells were the source of the cDNA or gDNA that made up the material.

The authors' processing: Estimation of nucleated cell counts relied on the amplification of reference gene primers. Clones were read by immunoSEQ multiplex PCR, and TCRdb kept only the in-frame ones, dropping some. V and J calls plus clone size are reproduced from that table; the DNA served to infer D and trimming. The sample lists 100,000 or so clones, about 86% seen once, with roughly 13% in the top ten. Germline V gene lookup returns CDR1 GTSNPN and CDR2 SVGIG (reference sequence). There are 14 residues in the CDR3. Trimming left V 0 bases short and J 5 bases short, with 13 bases between. This TCR was sampled from a woman in her fifties or sixties in a cohort sampled during active or convalescent COVID-19. Sequencing input: peripheral blood. The gene calls are TRBV30 and TRBJ1-1; D is unclear. The CDR3 loop is CAWSVRGPQTEAFF. In DNA form, the CDR3 reads TGTGCCTGGAGTGTACGAGGCCCACAAACTGAAGCTTTCTTT.